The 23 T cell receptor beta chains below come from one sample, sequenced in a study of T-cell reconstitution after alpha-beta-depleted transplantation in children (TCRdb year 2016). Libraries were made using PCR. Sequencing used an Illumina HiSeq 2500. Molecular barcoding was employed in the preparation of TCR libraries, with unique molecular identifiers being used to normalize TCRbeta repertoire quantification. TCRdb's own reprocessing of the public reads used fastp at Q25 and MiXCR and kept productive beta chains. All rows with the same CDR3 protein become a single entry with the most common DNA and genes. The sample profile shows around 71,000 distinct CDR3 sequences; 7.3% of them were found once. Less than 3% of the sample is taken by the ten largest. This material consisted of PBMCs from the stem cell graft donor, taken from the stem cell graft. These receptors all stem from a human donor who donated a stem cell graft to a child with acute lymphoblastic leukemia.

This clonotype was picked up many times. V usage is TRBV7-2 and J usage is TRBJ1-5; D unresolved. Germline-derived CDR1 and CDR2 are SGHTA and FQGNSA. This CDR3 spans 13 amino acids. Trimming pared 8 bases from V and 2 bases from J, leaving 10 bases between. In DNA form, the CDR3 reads TGTGCCAGCGGAATCAGAGGCAATCAGCCCCAGCATTTT. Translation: CASGIRGNQPQHF.

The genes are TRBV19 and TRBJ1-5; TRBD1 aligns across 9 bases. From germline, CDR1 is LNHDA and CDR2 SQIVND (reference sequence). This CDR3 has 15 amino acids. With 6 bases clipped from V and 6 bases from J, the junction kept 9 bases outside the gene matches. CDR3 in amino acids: CASSDVQGAGQPQHF. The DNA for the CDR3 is TGTGCCAGTAGCGACGTACAGGGGGCGGGTCAGCCCCAGCATTTT.

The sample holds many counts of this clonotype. The CDR3 here is CASSSSGTGTYEQYF. DNA for the CDR3: TGTGCCAGTAGTTCATCCGGGACAGGGACGTACGAGCAGTACTTC. The V and J genes are TRBV19 and TRBJ2-7; 9 nucleotides align to TRBD1. The CDR3 is made up of 15 amino acids. Germline CDR1 reads LNHDA; CDR2 reads SQIVND (reference sequence). V was pared by 5 bases and J by 4 bases, with 9 bases of the junction left unmatched.

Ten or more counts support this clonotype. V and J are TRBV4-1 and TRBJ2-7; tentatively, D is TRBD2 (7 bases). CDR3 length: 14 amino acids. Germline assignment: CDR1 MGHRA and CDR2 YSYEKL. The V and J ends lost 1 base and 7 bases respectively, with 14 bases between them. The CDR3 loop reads CASSQVQGGGEQYF. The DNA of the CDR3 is TGCGCCAGCAGCCAAGTGCAGGGAGGGGGAGAGCAGTACTTC.

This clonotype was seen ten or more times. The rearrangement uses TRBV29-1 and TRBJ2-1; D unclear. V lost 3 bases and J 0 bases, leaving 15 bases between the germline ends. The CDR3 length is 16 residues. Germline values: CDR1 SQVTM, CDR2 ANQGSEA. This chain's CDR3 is CSVDGSPMGSYNEQFF. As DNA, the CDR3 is TGCAGCGTTGATGGTTCACCTATGGGCTCCTACAATGAGCAGTTCTTC.

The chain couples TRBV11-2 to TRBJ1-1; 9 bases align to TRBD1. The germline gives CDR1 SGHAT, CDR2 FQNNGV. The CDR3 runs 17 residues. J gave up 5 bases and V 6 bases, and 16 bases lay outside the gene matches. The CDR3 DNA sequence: TGTGCCAGCAGGCCTACTGGGACAGGGATGTTTAGGACTGAAGCTTTCTTT. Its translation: CASRPTGTGMFRTEAFF.

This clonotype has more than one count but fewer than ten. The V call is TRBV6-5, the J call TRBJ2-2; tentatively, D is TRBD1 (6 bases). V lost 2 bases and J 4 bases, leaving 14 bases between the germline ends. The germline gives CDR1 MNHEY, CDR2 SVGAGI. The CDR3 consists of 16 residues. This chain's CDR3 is CASSYRVGAGTGELFF. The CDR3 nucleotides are TGTGCCAGCAGTTACCGCGTGGGGGCGGGCACCGGGGAGCTGTTTTTT.

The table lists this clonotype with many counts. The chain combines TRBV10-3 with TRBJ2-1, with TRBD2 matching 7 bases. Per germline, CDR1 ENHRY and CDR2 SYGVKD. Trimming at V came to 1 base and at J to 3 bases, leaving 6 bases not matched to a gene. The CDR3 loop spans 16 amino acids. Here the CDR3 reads CAISEYSSGNYNEQFF. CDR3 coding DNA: TGTGCCATCAGTGAGTACTCCAGCGGGAACTACAATGAGCAGTTCTTC.

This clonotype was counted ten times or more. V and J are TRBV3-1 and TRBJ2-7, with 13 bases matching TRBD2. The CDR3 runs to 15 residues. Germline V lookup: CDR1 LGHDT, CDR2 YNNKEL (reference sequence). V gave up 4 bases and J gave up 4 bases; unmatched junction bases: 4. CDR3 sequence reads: CASSLGLAGDYEQYF. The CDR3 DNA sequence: TGTGCCAGCAGCCTCGGACTAGCGGGAGATTACGAGCAGTACTTC.

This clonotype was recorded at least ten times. The CDR3: CSVDRAGSGANVLTF. The DNA of the CDR3 is TGCAGCGTTGATCGGGCAGGGTCTGGGGCCAACGTCCTGACTTTC. The chain joins TRBV29-1 to TRBJ2-6, with D possibly being TRBD1 (5 bases). With 3 bases removed from V and 1 base from J, the gap between germline ends came to 10 bases. Germline V gene sequence: CDR1 SQVTM, CDR2 ANQGSEA. This CDR3 has 15 residues.

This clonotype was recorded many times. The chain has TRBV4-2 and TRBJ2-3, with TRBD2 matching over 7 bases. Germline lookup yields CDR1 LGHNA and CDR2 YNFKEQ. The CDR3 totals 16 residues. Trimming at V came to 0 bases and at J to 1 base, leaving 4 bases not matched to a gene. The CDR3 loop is CASSQDEAGGTDTQYF. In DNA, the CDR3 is TGTGCCAGCAGCCAAGATGAGGCGGGGGGCACAGATACGCAGTATTTT.

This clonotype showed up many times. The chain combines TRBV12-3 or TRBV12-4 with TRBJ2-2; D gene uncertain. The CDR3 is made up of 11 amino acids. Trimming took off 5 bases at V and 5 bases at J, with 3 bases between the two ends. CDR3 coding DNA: TGTGCCAGCAGTACGACCGGGGAGCTGTTTTTT. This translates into CASSTTGELFF.

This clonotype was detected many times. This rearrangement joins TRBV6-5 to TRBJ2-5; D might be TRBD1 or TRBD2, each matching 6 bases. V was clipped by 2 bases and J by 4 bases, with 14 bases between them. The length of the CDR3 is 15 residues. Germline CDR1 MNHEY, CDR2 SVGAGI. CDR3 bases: TGTGCCAGCAGTTACGGGCAGGGGAGGAGAGAGACCCAGTACTTC. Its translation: CASSYGQGRRETQYF.

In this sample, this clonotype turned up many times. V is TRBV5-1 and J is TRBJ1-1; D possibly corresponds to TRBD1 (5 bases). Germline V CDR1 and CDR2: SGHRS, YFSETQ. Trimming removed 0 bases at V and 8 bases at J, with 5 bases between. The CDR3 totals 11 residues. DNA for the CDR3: TGCGCCAGCAGCTTGGGGGGCGAAGCTTTCTTT. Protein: CASSLGGEAFF.

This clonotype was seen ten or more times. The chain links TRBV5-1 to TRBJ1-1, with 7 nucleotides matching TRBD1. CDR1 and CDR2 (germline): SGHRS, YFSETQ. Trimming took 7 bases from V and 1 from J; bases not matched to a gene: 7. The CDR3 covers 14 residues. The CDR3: CASAWGQQNTEAFF. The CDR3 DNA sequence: TGCGCCAGCGCGTGGGGACAGCAGAACACTGAAGCTTTCTTT.

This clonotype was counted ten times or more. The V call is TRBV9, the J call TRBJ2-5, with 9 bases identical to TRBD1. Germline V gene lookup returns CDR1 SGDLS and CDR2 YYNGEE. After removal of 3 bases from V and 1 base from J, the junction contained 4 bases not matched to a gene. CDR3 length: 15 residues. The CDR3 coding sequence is TGTGCCAGCAGCGAGGGACAGGGAGGCCAAGAGACCCAGTACTTC. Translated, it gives CASSEGQGGQETQYF.

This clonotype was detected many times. This CDR3 is CSVEDWGEGLANEQFF. The DNA of the CDR3 is TGCAGCGTTGAAGATTGGGGGGAGGGCCTCGCCAATGAGCAGTTCTTC. This rearrangement joins TRBV29-1 to TRBJ2-1; 7 positions match TRBD2. This CDR3 comprises 16 residues. The trim removed 0 bases at V and 6 bases at J, leaving 11 bases unmatched. Germline CDR1 is SQVTM and CDR2 is ANQGSEA.

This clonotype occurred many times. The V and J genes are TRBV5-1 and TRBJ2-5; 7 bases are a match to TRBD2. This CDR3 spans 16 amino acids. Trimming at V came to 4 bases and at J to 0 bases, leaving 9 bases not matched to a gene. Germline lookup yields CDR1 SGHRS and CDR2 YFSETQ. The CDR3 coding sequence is TGCGCCAGCAGCCTCGGACTAGAGACGTACCAAGAGACCCAGTACTTC. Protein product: CASSLGLETYQETQYF. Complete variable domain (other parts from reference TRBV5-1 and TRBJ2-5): KAGVTQTPRYLIKTRGQQVTLSCSPISGHRSVSWYQQTPGQGLQFLFEYFSETQRNKGNFPGRFSGRQFSNSRSEMNVSTLELGDSALYLCASSLGLETYQETQYFGPGTRLLVL.

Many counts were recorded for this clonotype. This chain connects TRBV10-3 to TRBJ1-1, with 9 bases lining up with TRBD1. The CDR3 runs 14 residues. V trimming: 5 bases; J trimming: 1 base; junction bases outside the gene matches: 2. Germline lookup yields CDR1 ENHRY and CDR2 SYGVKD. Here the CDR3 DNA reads TGTGCCATCAGTCCGGACAGGGGGAACACTGAAGCTTTCTTT. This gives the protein CAISPDRGNTEAFF.

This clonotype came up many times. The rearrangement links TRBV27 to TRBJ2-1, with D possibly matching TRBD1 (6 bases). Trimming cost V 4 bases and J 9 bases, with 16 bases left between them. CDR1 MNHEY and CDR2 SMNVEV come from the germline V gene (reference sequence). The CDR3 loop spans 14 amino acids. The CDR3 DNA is TGTGCCAGCAGTTCAAGCCCCGGACAGCTTGAGCAGTTCTTC. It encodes CASSSSPGQLEQFF.

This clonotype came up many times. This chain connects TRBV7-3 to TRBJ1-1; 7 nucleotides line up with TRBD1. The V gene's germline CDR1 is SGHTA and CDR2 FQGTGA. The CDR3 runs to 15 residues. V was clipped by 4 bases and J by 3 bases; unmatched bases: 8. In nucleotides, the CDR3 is TGTGCCAGCAGCTCCTACAGGGGAGGTGACACTGAAGCTTTCTTT. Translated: CASSSYRGGDTEAFF.

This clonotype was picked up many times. As DNA, the CDR3 is TGTGCCAGCAGCCAGGTGCAGGGACTCCAGCCCCAGCATTTT. It codes for CASSQVQGLQPQHF. The rearrangement uses TRBV28 and TRBJ1-5; a possible D gene is TRBD1 (5 bases). V shed 6 bases and J shed 7 bases, with 16 bases lying between them. The CDR3 is 14 amino acids. Germline-derived CDR1 and CDR2 are MDHEN and SYDVKM.

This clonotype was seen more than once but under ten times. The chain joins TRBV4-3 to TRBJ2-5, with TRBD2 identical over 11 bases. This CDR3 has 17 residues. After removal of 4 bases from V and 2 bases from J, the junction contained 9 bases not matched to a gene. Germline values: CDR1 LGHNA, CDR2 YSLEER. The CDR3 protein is CASSLYPSGGIQETQYF. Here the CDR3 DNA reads TGCGCCAGCAGCCTATACCCTAGCGGGGGGATTCAAGAGACCCAGTACTTC.